What follows are 18 T cell receptor beta chains derived from one specimen sequenced in a study of blood T cells in healthy people across ages. The authors ran a second PCR of 7 to 11 cycles using a sample-barcoded 5' primer and a J-beta primer mix. TCRdb processed the 5' RACE reads anew with MiXCR; each CDR3 protein has one entry. Among about a million distinct CDR3 sequences listed, about 51% were seen once. The specimen sequenced was blood. All receptors come from a woman aged 55-70 years in good health.

The chain couples TRBV20-1 to TRBJ2-1; no definite D call. This CDR3 has 15 amino acids. Germline CDR1 and CDR2: DFQATT and SNEGSKA (reference sequence). Deletions cut 1 base from V and 2 bases from J, with 12 bases between. CDR3 nucleotides: TGCAGTGCTAGAGGAGGCCCCCAGCCCTACAATGAGCAGTTCTTC. This encodes CSARGGPQPYNEQFF.

The chain links TRBV6-4 to TRBJ2-1; D remains unclear. Germline CDR1 reads MRHNA; CDR2 reads SNTAGT. The V end lost 2 bases, the J end lost 1 base, and 3 bases lay between the germline ends. This CDR3 is built from 13 residues. The CDR3 DNA follows: TGTGCCAGCAGTGACAGGTCCTACAATGAGCAGTTCTTC. Translating gives CASSDRSYNEQFF.

This chain uses TRBV4-2 with TRBJ2-3; TRBD2 agrees at 7 bases. Per germline, CDR1 LGHNA and CDR2 YNFKEQ. This CDR3 region has 17 residues. Losses at the gene ends were 2 bases for V and 1 base for J; bases not matched to a gene: 9. In nucleotides, the CDR3 is TGTGCCAGCAGCCAATACCAGGGACTATATCGCACAGATACGCAGTATTTT. As protein: CASSQYQGLYRTDTQYF.

The chain recombines TRBV29-1 with TRBJ2-7; D is ambiguous. CDR1 is SQVTM, CDR2 ANQGSEA, per germline. V gave up 6 bases and J gave up 4 bases, with 22 bases separating them. This CDR3 spans 15 amino acids. This CDR3 is CSVEFDVLKPYEQYF. CDR3 DNA sequence: TGCAGCGTGGAATTCGACGTACTGAAACCTTACGAGCAGTACTTC.

This clonotype showed up just a few times. The chain has TRBV12-3 or TRBV12-4 and TRBJ2-5, with a possible D match to TRBD2 (6 bases). V was shortened by 5 bases and J by 2 bases, with 15 bases between the two germline ends. The CDR3 totals 15 residues. CDR3 bases: TGTGCCAGCAGTAAAAGGGCTAGCGTACAAGAGACCCAGTACTTC. Amino acids: CASSKRASVQETQYF.

This rearrangement joins TRBV29-1 to TRBJ2-5; D is possibly TRBD1 (6 bases). The assigned J gene may be wrong: the sequence end matches TRBJ2-7 better. Germline CDR1 SQVTM, CDR2 ANQGSEA. The CDR3 totals 14 residues. The CDR3 DNA reads as TGCAGCGTTGAATTTCTAGGGGACAACTACGAGCAGTACTTC. This codes for CSVEFLGDNYEQYF.

CDR3: CASSKRTEDGYTF. The CDR3 DNA reads TGTGCCAGCAGCAAAAGGACAGAGGATGGCTACACCTTC. The chain carries TRBV7-2 and TRBJ1-2; TRBD1 is a possible D gene (6 bases). The CDR3 is made up of 13 amino acids. Per the germline V gene, CDR1 is SGHTA and CDR2 is FQGNSA. V shed 5 bases and J shed 6 bases, with 13 bases lying between them.

This clonotype was counted once. This chain uses TRBV21-1 with TRBJ1-4. TRBV21-1 is a listed pseudogene. This CDR3 spans 16 amino acids. For the CDR3, the DNA is TGTGCCAGCAGCAAGGGGAGGGGGTCAACTAATGAAAAACTGTTTTTT. It specifies CASSKGRGSTNEKLFF.

This chain joins TRBV20-1 and TRBJ2-7; tentative D call: TRBD2 (5 bases). The CDR3 extends over 13 amino acids. Looked up from germline, CDR1 is DFQATT and CDR2 is SNEGSKA (reference sequence). V was pared by 1 base and J by 3 bases, with 10 bases between. The CDR3 here is CSARVPGSYEQYF. The DNA of the CDR3 is TGCAGTGCTAGAGTCCCGGGAAGCTACGAGCAGTACTTC.

This chain links TRBV18 with TRBJ2-7; TRBD2 aligns across 7 bases. The CDR3 spans 13 residues. CDR1 is KGHSH and CDR2 is LQKENI in the germline V gene. V lost 8 bases to trimming and J lost 6 bases; unmatched junction nucleotides: 10. The CDR3 here is CASARAGTIEQYF. The DNA for the CDR3 is TGTGCCAGCGCACGAGCCGGGACTATCGAGCAGTACTTC.

As concerns this clonotype: Its ends do not fully match the called genes, so a read error is possible. The J gene is TRBJ2-4, the V gene TRBV4-1; no firm D call. The CDR3 extends over 14 amino acids. Germline V gene data show CDR1 as MGHRA and CDR2 as YSYEKL. CDR3: CTSSQFIAPNIQYF. DNA for the CDR3: TGCACCAGCAGCCAGTTCATAGCCCCAAACATTCAGTACTTC.

This chain links TRBV15 with TRBJ2-3; a weak D match, TRBD1 (6 bases). With 1 base removed from V and 6 bases from J, the gap between germline ends came to 20 bases. The CDR3 covers 17 residues. The germline CDR1 and CDR2 sequences are LNHNV and YYDKDF (reference sequence). In DNA, the CDR3 is TGTGCCACCAGCAGAGTTTGGACAGTGACGTCCGTCGATACGCAGTATTTT. Residues: CATSRVWTVTSVDTQYF. The full variable domain, in which reference TRBV15 and TRBJ2-3 provide the parts outside the CDR3, is DAMVIQNPRYQVTQFGKPVTLSCSQTLNHNVMYWYQQKSSQAPKLLFHYYDKDFNNEADTPDNFQSRRPNTSFCFLDIRSPGLGDTAMYLCATSRVWTVTSVDTQYFGPGTRLTVL.

This clonotype was counted a few times. This chain connects TRBV28 to TRBJ2-1, with 12 bases matching TRBD1. V lost 4 bases to trimming and J lost 6 bases; unmatched junction nucleotides: 7. Germline V gene sequence: CDR1 MDHEN, CDR2 SYDVKM. This CDR3 is built from 16 residues. The CDR3 here is CASSSSGTGGFNEQFF. DNA of the CDR3: TGTGCCAGCAGTTCCTCCGGGACAGGGGGCTTCAATGAGCAGTTCTTC.

The chain couples TRBV28 to TRBJ1-2; no clear D. V was trimmed by 11 bases and J by 0 bases, leaving 7 bases between them. CDR3 length equals 11 residues. Germline CDR1 and CDR2: MDHEN and SYDVKM. The CDR3 reads CAVQANYGYTF. For the CDR3, the DNA is TGTGCCGTACAAGCTAACTATGGCTACACCTTC.

This clonotype was detected once. The V and J genes are TRBV6-1 and TRBJ1-5; a weak D match, TRBD1 (5 bases). This CDR3 has 15 residues. Between the trimmed V and J ends, which lost 3 bases and 8 bases, there was a span of 17 bases. Germline V gene sequence: CDR1 MNHNS, CDR2 SASEGT. CDR3 loop: CASSDRGSAFEPQHF. CDR3 nucleotide sequence: TGTGCCAGCAGTGACCGGGGCAGCGCCTTTGAGCCCCAGCATTTT.

The rearrangement joins TRBV20-1 to TRBJ1-2; D is unresolved. Looked up from germline, CDR1 is DFQATT and CDR2 is SNEGSKA (reference sequence). This CDR3 contains 10 residues. V dropped 7 bases and J dropped 5 bases, with 8 bases sitting between them. CDR3 sequence: CSVFEYGYTF. CDR3 DNA sequence: TGCAGTGTATTCGAATATGGCTACACCTTC.

The rearrangement joins TRBV20-1 to TRBJ2-5, with TRBD2 identical over 9 bases. Germline CDR1 and CDR2: DFQATT and SNEGSKA (reference sequence). Trimming removed 5 bases from V and 2 bases from J; junction bases left unmatched: 6. The CDR3 sequence is 14 residues long. The CDR3 sequence: CSAATSGAQETQYF. Written as DNA, the CDR3 is TGCAGTGCTGCGACTAGCGGAGCACAAGAGACCCAGTACTTC.

V and J are TRBV20-1 and TRBJ2-1; 13 positions match TRBD2. The CDR3 covers 16 residues. In germline, CDR1 is DFQATT, CDR2 SNEGSKA (reference sequence). In DNA form, the CDR3 reads TGCAGAGTCCCGGGACTAGCGGGAACGAACTACAATGAGCAGTTCTTC. Translating gives CRVPGLAGTNYNEQFF.